These 12 T cell receptor beta chains originate from one sample sequenced in a study of beta chain features in type 1 diabetes. Every isolated RNA sample was fully reverse transcribed, so sequencing captured expressed TCRB transcripts. Measured with immunoSEQ multiplex PCR; TCRdb has only the in-frame clones, and not every one. The repertoire has roughly 400,000 clones, approximately 15% of them found once; the top ten carry roughly 0.017%. Sequencing used naive CD4+ T cells from blood. These TCRs come from a young woman in good health.

This clone was observed a handful of times. The chain links TRBV19 to TRBJ1-5; the D gene is possibly TRBD1 (6 bases). Germline V lookup: CDR1 LNHDA, CDR2 SQIVND (reference sequence). V was cut by 5 bases and J by 6 bases, with 17 bases left in between. The CDR3 is 15 residues long. The CDR3 reads CASSERGQYGQPQHF. In nucleotides, the CDR3 is TGTGCCAGTAGTGAACGTGGACAGTATGGTCAGCCCCAGCATTTT.

The rearrangement links TRBV6-5 to TRBJ2-3, with 9 bases matching TRBD2. CDR1 MNHEY and CDR2 SVGAGI come from the germline V gene. With V trimmed by 0 bases and J by 4 bases, 2 bases remained unmatched. This CDR3 spans 15 amino acids. In nucleotides, the CDR3 is TGTGCCAGCAGTTACTCGGGACTAGCAGCAGATACGCAGTATTTT. Encoded protein: CASSYSGLAADTQYF.

V is TRBV4-3 and J is TRBJ1-5; D call uncertain. Per germline, CDR1 LGHNA and CDR2 YSLEER. The CDR3 spans 15 residues. Trimming pared 0 bases from V and 5 bases from J, leaving 11 bases between. The CDR3 nucleotides are TGCGCCAGCAGCCAAGACCCAGGTCCCGATCAGCCCCAGCATTTT. Translating it yields CASSQDPGPDQPQHF.

V and J are TRBV29-1 and TRBJ2-5; a weak D match, TRBD1 (6 bases). CDR1 is SQVTM, CDR2 ANQGSEA, per germline. The CDR3 sequence is 13 residues long. The ends were cut back, 4 bases at V and 1 base at J, with 10 bases in the middle. The CDR3 here is CSVGRDTQETQYF. The CDR3 DNA is TGCAGCGTTGGTCGGGACACCCAAGAGACCCAGTACTTC.

The V call is TRBV11-3, the J call TRBJ2-7, with 9 nucleotides matching TRBD2. Germline V gives CDR1 SGHNT, CDR2 YENEEA. The trim removed 5 bases at V and 3 bases at J, leaving 14 bases unmatched. The CDR3 runs to 17 residues. The CDR3 spells CASSPQRSREGHYEQYF. CDR3 DNA sequence: TGTGCCAGCAGCCCCCAAAGGTCGCGGGAGGGCCACTACGAGCAGTACTTC.

This sequence joins TRBV5-4 and TRBJ2-5; 10 bases agree with TRBD2. V shed 2 bases, J shed 3 bases, and the junction held 7 bases outside the gene matches. The CDR3 loop spans 16 amino acids. Per the germline V gene, CDR1 is SGHNT and CDR2 is YYREEE (reference sequence). In DNA, the CDR3 is TGTGCCAGCAGCTTACCCCGCGGACTAGCGGAAGAGACCCAGTACTTC. Its protein product is CASSLPRGLAEETQYF.

The chain recombines TRBV5-1 with TRBJ2-5, with TRBD1 identical over 9 bases. The CDR3 sequence is 14 residues long. The germline V gene has CDR1 SGHRS and CDR2 YFSETQ. Unmatched junction bases numbered 4, after V lost 5 bases and J lost 2 bases. The CDR3 loop is CASRGQGWQETQYF. For the CDR3, the DNA is TGCGCCAGCAGAGGACAGGGGTGGCAAGAGACCCAGTACTTC.

This clone was detected only a few times. The rearrangement uses TRBV19 and TRBJ2-7; D might be TRBD1 (5 bases). V lost 1 base to trimming and J lost 5 bases, with 12 bases between them. This CDR3 region has 14 residues. Germline V lookup: CDR1 LNHDA, CDR2 SQIVND (reference sequence). CDR3 residues: CASSIGGSNNEQYF. CDR3 in DNA: TGTGCCAGTAGTATAGGGGGCAGTAACAACGAGCAGTACTTC.

The sample holds a few counts of this clone. The chain uses TRBV30 and TRBJ1-1; TRBD1 matches 7 bases. Germline CDR1 and CDR2: GTSNPN and SVGIG (reference sequence). V lost 4 bases, J lost 4 bases, and 9 bases stayed unmatched. The CDR3 spans 14 residues. This CDR3 reads CAWTGGLRLTEAFF. In DNA, the CDR3 is TGTGCCTGGACAGGGGGGCTTAGGCTCACTGAAGCTTTCTTT.

This clone has more than one count but fewer than ten. The genes are TRBV4-3 and TRBJ2-7; TRBD2 aligns across 8 bases. Looked up from germline, CDR1 is LGHNA and CDR2 is YSLEER. With 3 bases clipped from V and 3 bases from J, the junction kept 10 bases outside the gene matches. CDR3 length: 16 amino acids. The CDR3 DNA reads TGCGCCAGCAGCCAGATACGACTAGCGCGAAGCTACGAGCAGTACTTC. It is translated as CASSQIRLARSYEQYF.

The rearrangement links TRBV30 to TRBJ1-4, with D possibly matching TRBD1 (5 bases). The CDR3 has 15 residues. Looked up from germline, CDR1 is GTSNPN and CDR2 is SVGIG (reference sequence). Trimming removed 0 bases at V and 5 bases at J, with 13 bases between. The CDR3 sequence: CAWSVRAGRNEKLFF. The DNA for the CDR3 is TGTGCCTGGAGTGTACGGGCAGGGCGAAATGAAAAACTGTTTTTT. Looking up the rest from reference TRBV30 and TRBJ1-4 gives the full variable domain: SQTIHQWPATLVQPVGSPLSLECTVEGTSNPNLYWYRQAAGRGLQLLFYSVGIGQISSEVPQNLSASRPQDRQFILSSKKLLLSDSGFYLCAWSVRAGRNEKLFFGSGTQLSVL.

This clone was found a few times. The rearrangement uses TRBV6-1 and TRBJ2-7, with unresolved D. This CDR3 is built from 12 residues. V dropped 2 bases and J dropped 5 bases, with 7 bases sitting between them. The germline V gene encodes CDR1 MNHNS and CDR2 SASEGT. Here the CDR3 DNA reads TGTGCCAGCAGTGAACAGGTCCACGAGCAGTACTTC. Its translation: CASSEQVHEQYF.